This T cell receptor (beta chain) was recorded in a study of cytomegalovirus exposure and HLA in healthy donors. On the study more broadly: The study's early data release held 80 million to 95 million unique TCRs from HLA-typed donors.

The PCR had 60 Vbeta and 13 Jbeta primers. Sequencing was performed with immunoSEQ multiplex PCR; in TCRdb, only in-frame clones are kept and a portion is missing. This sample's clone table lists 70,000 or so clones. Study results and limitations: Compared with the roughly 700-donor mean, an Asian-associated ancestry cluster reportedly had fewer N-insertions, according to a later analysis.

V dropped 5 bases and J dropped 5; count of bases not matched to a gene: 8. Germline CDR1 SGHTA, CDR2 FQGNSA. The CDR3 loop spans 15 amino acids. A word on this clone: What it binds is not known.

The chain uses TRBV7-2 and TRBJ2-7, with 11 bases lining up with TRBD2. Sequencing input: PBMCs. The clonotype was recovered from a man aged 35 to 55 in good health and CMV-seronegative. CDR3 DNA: TGTGCCAGCAGCGCTCTAGCGGGGGGCGTCGACGAGCAGTACTTC. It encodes CASSALAGGVDEQYF.